Included here is one T cell receptor beta chain sequence, with context. Only in-frame clones appear in the TCRdb table, and some are missing; sequencing was by immunoSEQ multiplex PCR. The table records 45,000 to 55,000 clones, about nine tenths of them present only once. This sample was taken from a study of blood T cell repertoires in COVID-19. Trimming took off 4 bases at V and 5 bases at J, with 12 bases between the two ends. This CDR3 comprises 14 residues. Germline CDR1 reads LNHDA; CDR2 reads SQIVND (reference sequence). Sequencing input: peripheral blood. J is TRBJ2-1 and V is TRBV19; D is possibly TRBD2 (5 bases). The TCR sequence derives from a man in his fifties or sixties with active COVID-19. CDR3 nucleotide sequence: TGTGCCAGTAGTAGCACTAGGAAGGACAATGAGCAGTTCTTC. It translates to CASSSTRKDNEQFF.